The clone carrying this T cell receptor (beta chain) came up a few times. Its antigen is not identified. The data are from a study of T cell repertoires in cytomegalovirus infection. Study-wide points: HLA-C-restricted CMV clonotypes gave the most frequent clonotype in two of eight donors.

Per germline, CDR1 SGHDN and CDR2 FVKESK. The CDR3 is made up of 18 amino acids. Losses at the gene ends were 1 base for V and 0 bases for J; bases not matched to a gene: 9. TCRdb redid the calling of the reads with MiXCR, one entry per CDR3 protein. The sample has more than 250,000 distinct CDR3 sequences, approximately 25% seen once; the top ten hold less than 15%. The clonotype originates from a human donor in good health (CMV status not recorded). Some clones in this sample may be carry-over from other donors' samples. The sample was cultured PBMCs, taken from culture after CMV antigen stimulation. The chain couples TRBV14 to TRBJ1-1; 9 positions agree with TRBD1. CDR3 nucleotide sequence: TGTGCCAGCAGCCAAGGAACGGGGACAGGGTACATGAACACTGAAGCTTTCTTT. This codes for CASSQGTGTGYMNTEAFF.